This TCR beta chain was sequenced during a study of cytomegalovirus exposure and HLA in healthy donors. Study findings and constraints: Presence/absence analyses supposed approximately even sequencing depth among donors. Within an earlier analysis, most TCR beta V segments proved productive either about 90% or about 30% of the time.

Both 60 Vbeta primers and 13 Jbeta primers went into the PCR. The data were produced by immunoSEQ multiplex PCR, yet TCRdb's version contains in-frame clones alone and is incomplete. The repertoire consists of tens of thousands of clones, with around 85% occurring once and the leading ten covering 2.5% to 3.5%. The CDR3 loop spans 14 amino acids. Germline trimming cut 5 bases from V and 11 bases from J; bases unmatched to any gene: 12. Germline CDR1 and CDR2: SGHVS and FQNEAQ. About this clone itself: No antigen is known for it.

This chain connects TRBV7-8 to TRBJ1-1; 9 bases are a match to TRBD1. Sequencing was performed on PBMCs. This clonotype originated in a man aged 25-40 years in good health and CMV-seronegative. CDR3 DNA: TGTGCCAGCAGCCTCACAGGGGGCGCGGGAGTCGCTTTCTTT. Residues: CASSLTGGAGVAFF.